What follows are 13 T cell receptor beta chains derived from one specimen sequenced in a study of tumor and adjacent non-tumor tissue in lung cancer. RNA was extracted from bulk tissue without any cell sorting. A modified ARM-PCR protocol with three rounds of nested PCR amplified TCRbeta. TCRdb reprocessed the multiplex PCR reads with MiXCR, giving one entry per CDR3 protein. The sample shows around 140,000 distinct CDR3 sequences, approximately 72% of them seen only once. Material for sequencing was lung tumor tissue. The receptors shown here come from a man in his sixties with small cell lung cancer.

This clonotype has just a few counts. The genes are TRBV11-2 and TRBJ1-2, with D possibly matching TRBD1 (5 bases). Germline V gene data show CDR1 as SGHAT and CDR2 as FQNNGV. The CDR3 covers 13 residues. V lost 6 bases, J lost 5 bases, and 13 bases lay in between. This chain's CDR3 is CASSPRDGYGYTF. Here the CDR3 DNA reads TGTGCCAGCAGTCCCCGGGACGGTTATGGCTACACCTTC.

The table lists this clonotype with many counts. The chain combines TRBV5-5 with TRBJ2-1; 9 bases line up with TRBD1. Germline trimming cut 4 bases from V and 7 bases from J; bases unmatched to any gene: 15. CDR3 length: 17 residues. Germline loops: CDR1 SGHKS, CDR2 YYEKEE (reference sequence). This CDR3 is CASSHYSGTGLTNEQFF. CDR3 DNA: TGTGCCAGCAGCCATTACTCCGGGACAGGGTTGACGAATGAGCAGTTCTTC.

The chain carries TRBV6-5 and TRBJ1-2, with TRBD1 identical over 8 bases. From germline, CDR1 is MNHEY and CDR2 SVGAGI. CDR3 length: 16 residues. After removal of 2 bases from V and 6 bases from J, the junction contained 11 bases not matched to a gene. CDR3 sequence: CASSYGLGQVSHGYTF. For the CDR3, the DNA is TGTGCCAGCAGTTACGGTCTGGGACAGGTCTCTCATGGCTACACCTTC.

Turning to this clonotype: A read error is possible here, since a much larger clone lies one base away. The chain uses TRBV12-5 and TRBJ2-1; 11 bases line up with TRBD2. This CDR3 is built from 14 residues. The germline V gene encodes CDR1 LGHNT and CDR2 FRNRAP. The CDR3 nucleotides are TGTGCTAGTGGGGATGCACTAGCGGGGGATGAGCAGCTCTTC. Protein sequence: CASGDALAGDEQLF.

The chain couples TRBV4-2 to TRBJ2-4; D call uncertain. From germline, CDR1 is LGHNA and CDR2 YNFKEQ. The CDR3 has 15 amino acids. Trimming shortened V by 0 bases and J by 5 bases, and 11 bases separated the two germline ends. In DNA, the CDR3 is TGTGCCAGCAGCCAAGATCAATCATCCCAAAACATTCAGTACTTC. Protein sequence: CASSQDQSSQNIQYF.

In regard to this clonotype: Germline and junction disagree at one end, which may indicate a read error. This chain links TRBV20-1 with TRBJ2-3; TRBD2 might be the D (6 bases). This CDR3 spans 16 amino acids. The germline V gene encodes CDR1 DFQATT and CDR2 SNEGSKA (reference sequence). DNA for the CDR3: TGCAATGCTAGCCGAATTAGGGGACTCAGGGCAGATACGCAGTATTTT. This sequence encodes CNASRIRGLRADTQYF.

Comments on this clonotype: Compared with germline, one end of the junction differs, possibly owing to a read error. The chain uses TRBV6-1 and TRBJ2-3; D is perhaps TRBD1 or TRBD2 (5 bases each). The germline CDR1 and CDR2 sequences are MNHNS and SASEGT. The CDR3 sequence is 15 residues long. CDR3 DNA sequence: TGTGACAGCAGCGAGTGGGGGTATAGCACAGGTACGCAGTATTTT. This gives the protein CDSSEWGYSTGTQYF.

A remark on this clonotype: Since a much larger clone is just one base distant, this may be a read error. The CDR3 DNA reads as TGCAGTGCTAGTCCGGACACTGGTGAAGCTTCCTTT. The encoded protein is CSASPDTGEASF. The rearrangement uses TRBV20-1 and TRBJ1-1; tentative D call: TRBD1 (5 bases). Germline CDR1 reads DFQATT; CDR2 reads SNEGSKA (reference sequence). This CDR3 spans 12 amino acids.

Note on this clonotype: Germline is not matched at one junction end, which may reflect a read error. The V gene is TRBV12-3 or TRBV12-4, the J gene TRBJ1-2; no clear D gene. The CDR3 is 14 residues long. CDR3 amino acids: CASSMQERGYDYTF. CDR3 sequence (DNA): TGTGCCAGCAGTATGCAGGAGCGTGGCTATGACTACACCTTC.

This clonotype was observed once. At one end, the junction sequence differs from germline, possibly due to a read error. The chain combines TRBV11-2 with TRBJ2-3, with D perhaps being TRBD1 or TRBD2 (6 bases each). CDR3 size: 16 residues. Germline V lookup: CDR1 SGHAT, CDR2 FQNNGV. CDR3 in DNA: TGTGCCAACAGCTCAACTCTAGGAGGGGGTACAGATACGCAGTGTTTT. Its translation is CANSSTLGGGTDTQCF. Filled out from reference TRBV11-2 and TRBJ2-3, the complete variable domain reads EAGVAQSPRYKIIEKRQSVAFWCNPISGHATLYWYQQILGQGPKLLIQFQNNGVVDDSQLPKDRFSAERLKGVDSTLKIQPAKLEDSAVYLCANSSTLGGGTDTQCFGPGTRLTVL.

This chain links TRBV6-2 or TRBV6-3 with TRBJ2-3; D perhaps matches TRBD2 (5 bases). V was shortened by 0 bases and J by 6 bases, with 13 bases between the two germline ends. The CDR3 is 15 residues long. CDR1 and CDR2 (germline): MNHEY, SVGEGT. DNA for the CDR3: TGTGCCAGCAGTTACTCCTCAAGCGGATCCGATACGCAGTATTTT. Residues: CASSYSSSGSDTQYF.

This clonotype was seen a few times. The chain uses TRBV5-1 and TRBJ1-1; 9 bases agree with TRBD1. V dropped 3 bases and J dropped 0; count of bases not matched to a gene: 6. Germline V gene data show CDR1 as SGHRS and CDR2 as YFSETQ. The CDR3 totals 16 residues. The CDR3 coding sequence is TGCGCCAGCAGCTACGGGACAGGGAGGATGAACACTGAAGCTTTCTTT. Its protein is CASSYGTGRMNTEAFF.

The chain has TRBV19 and TRBJ1-1; 7 positions agree with TRBD1. Germline V lookup: CDR1 LNHDA, CDR2 SQIVND (reference sequence). The V gene end was trimmed by 6 bases and the J gene end by 6 bases; junction bases not matched to a gene: 13. This CDR3 is 15 amino acids long. CDR3 sequence reads: CASSLPEGARSEAFF. The CDR3 nucleotides are TGTGCCAGTAGCCTTCCAGAGGGGGCCCGCTCTGAAGCTTTCTTT.